This is a list of T cell receptor beta chains from one sample in a study of T-cell reconstitution after alpha-beta-depleted transplantation in children. TCRdb independently ran MiXCR on the PCR reads; one entry per CDR3 protein. The sample records 200,000 to 250,000 distinct CDR3 sequences, under 9.5% being singletons. The sequencing used PBMCs, mostly from graft donor cells, collected 180 days after TCRalphabeta/CD19-depleted stem cell transplant. These receptors came from a male patient between 5 and 17 years old who had a stem cell transplant for acute lymphoblastic leukemia, so the T cells may come from the graft donor. CDR3s include the opening cysteine and the closing phenylalanine or tryptophan. The D gene is left open where the match is weak. A row's size may be missing; if present it is once, few, many or a size class.

CDR3aa	CDR3nt	j_gene	d_gene	v_gene	abundance
CSVGGNEQYF	TGCAGCGTTGGGGGCAACGAGCAGTACTTC	TRBJ2-7	NA	TRBV29-1	many
CASSLFGGANTGELFF	TGTGCCAGCAGTTTATTTGGGGGAGCGAACACCGGGGAGCTGTTTTTT	TRBJ2-2	NA	TRBV12-3/TRBV12-4	many
CSAGTDTQYF	TGCAGCGCTGGCACAGATACGCAGTATTTT	TRBJ2-3	NA	TRBV29-1	many
CSARGQGAGNSPLHF	TGCAGTGCTAGAGGACAGGGGGCTGGAAATTCACCCCTCCACTTT	TRBJ1-6	TRBD1	TRBV20-1	many
CASSFGPGSLETQYF	TGTGCCAGCAGTTTCGGGCCTGGCAGTTTGGAGACCCAGTACTTC	TRBJ2-5	NA	TRBV12-3/TRBV12-4	many
CASSPRGGAYTF	TGTGCCAGCAGCCCCCGTGGGGGGGCCTACACCTTC	TRBJ1-2	NA	TRBV11-1	NA
CASSFQAYHSPRNTEAFF	TGTGCCAGCAGTTTTCAGGCCTACCATTCTCCGAGGAACACTGAAGCTTTCTTT	TRBJ1-1	NA	TRBV12-3/TRBV12-4	many
CAIKRTAYGYTF	TGTGCCATCAAGAGGACAGCCTATGGCTACACCTTC	TRBJ1-2	NA	TRBV10-3	many
CASGTAGQPQHF	TGTGCCAGTGGGACCGCGGGACAGCCCCAGCATTTT	TRBJ1-5	NA	TRBV6-2/TRBV6-3	few
CASSFGASYEQYF	TGTGCCAGCAGTTTTGGGGCCTCCTACGAGCAGTACTTC	TRBJ2-7	NA	TRBV27	many
CASRPDGNTIYF	TGTGCCAGCAGGCCGGACGGAAACACCATATATTTT	TRBJ1-3	NA	TRBV7-9	many
CASPGAVTF	TGTGCCAGCCCCGGGGCAGTCACCTTT	TRBJ1-1	NA	TRBV25-1	many
CSVELGSSGNTIYF	TGCAGCGTTGAACTGGGGAGCTCTGGAAACACCATATATTTT	TRBJ1-3	NA	TRBV29-1	many
CSVAGGRDTEAFF	TGCAGCGTTGCTGGAGGCAGGGACACTGAAGCTTTCTTT	TRBJ1-1	NA	TRBV29-1	many
CASSLPLGGLSYEQYF	TGTGCCAGCAGCTTACCCTTGGGCGGCCTCTCCTACGAGCAGTACTTC	TRBJ2-7	NA	TRBV7-8	many
CAISRTGGSPLHF	TGTGCCATCAGTCGGACAGGGGGTTCACCCCTCCACTTT	TRBJ1-6	TRBD1	TRBV10-3	many
CSAEQETQYF	TGCAGTGCCGAGCAAGAGACCCAGTACTTC	TRBJ2-5	NA	TRBV20-1	NA
CASGLSSTNEKLFF	TGTGCTAGTGGTTTAAGTTCAACTAATGAAAAACTGTTTTTT	TRBJ1-4	NA	TRBV12-5	many
CASSEWASGTDTQYF	TGTGCCAGCAGCGAGTGGGCTAGCGGAACAGATACGCAGTATTTT	TRBJ2-3	TRBD2	TRBV9	many
CASSPLPWRDADTEAFF	TGTGCCAGCTCACCATTACCATGGCGGGACGCGGACACTGAAGCTTTCTTT	TRBJ1-1	NA	TRBV18	many
CASATFPTSYEQYF	TGCGCCAGCGCCACCTTTCCCACCTCCTACGAGCAGTACTTC	TRBJ2-7	NA	TRBV5-1	many
CSVERESYNEQFF	TGCAGCGTTGAGCGGGAGTCGTACAATGAGCAGTTCTTC	TRBJ2-1	TRBD2	TRBV29-1	many
CASSSSLTGGRDTQYF	TGTGCCAGCAGCTCTTCCTTGACGGGAGGCAGGGATACGCAGTATTTT	TRBJ2-3	TRBD2	TRBV7-9	NA
CASSIGQYNEQFF	TGTGCCAGTAGTATAGGGCAGTACAATGAGCAGTTCTTC	TRBJ2-1	NA	TRBV19	many
CASSVFGGRISPTGELFF	TGTGCCAGCAGCGTATTCGGCGGGAGGATTTCCCCGACCGGGGAGCTGTTTTTT	TRBJ2-2	TRBD2	TRBV9	many
CASSTPGQGFYEQYF	TGTGCCAGCAGCACACCGGGACAGGGTTTCTACGAGCAGTACTTC	TRBJ2-7	NA	TRBV21-1	NA
CASTPWDSGGNTIYF	TGCGCCAGCACCCCCTGGGACAGTGGCGGAAACACCATATATTTT	TRBJ1-3	TRBD1	TRBV10-1	NA
CSAEIGTKSTDTQYF	TGCAGTGCCGAAATTGGGACTAAGAGCACAGATACGCAGTATTTT	TRBJ2-3	TRBD2	TRBV20-1	many
CASKNGYGYTF	TGTGCCAGCAAGAACGGCTATGGCTACACCTTC	TRBJ1-2	NA	TRBV27	many
CASSGAGLARRITQYF	TGTGCCAGCTCTGGCGCCGGACTAGCCAGGAGGATTACGCAGTATTTT	TRBJ2-3	TRBD2	TRBV18	many
CSASGSAGGYEQYF	TGCAGTGCTAGCGGGAGTGCAGGTGGCTACGAGCAGTACTTC	TRBJ2-7	NA	TRBV20-1	many
CASSPHPGPPTTDTQYF	TGCGCCAGCAGCCCCCACCCCGGACCCCCCACCACAGATACGCAGTATTTT	TRBJ2-3	NA	TRBV5-1	many
CASSMGLDYSYEQYF	TGTGCCAGTAGTATGGGACTGGATTATTCCTACGAGCAGTACTTC	TRBJ2-7	NA	TRBV19	NA
CASSGLAGTYEQYF	TGCGCCAGCAGTGGGCTAGCGGGGACCTACGAGCAGTACTTC	TRBJ2-7	TRBD2	TRBV10-2	NA
CSARDRGRSYGYTF	TGCAGTGCTAGAGATAGAGGACGGAGCTATGGCTACACCTTC	TRBJ1-2	NA	TRBV20-1	many
CASRGSNQPQHF	TGTGCCAGCAGGGGTAGCAATCAGCCCCAGCATTTT	TRBJ1-5	NA	TRBV12-3/TRBV12-4	many
CSARDGQTYEQYF	TGCAGTGCTAGAGACGGGCAGACCTACGAGCAGTACTTC	TRBJ2-7	NA	TRBV20-1	many
CASSSSTATDTQYF	TGCGCCAGCAGCTCCTCGACAGCTACAGATACGCAGTATTTT	TRBJ2-3	NA	TRBV5-1	many
CSAQDNEQYF	TGCAGTGCTCAGGATAACGAGCAGTACTTC	TRBJ2-7	NA	TRBV20-1	many
CASSRWDRGPETQYF	TGTGCCAGCAGCCGTTGGGACAGGGGGCCGGAGACCCAGTACTTC	TRBJ2-5	TRBD1	TRBV14	many
CASSIGQGGTQYF	TGTGCCAGCAGTATCGGACAGGGGGGGACCCAGTACTTC	TRBJ2-5	TRBD1	TRBV6-6	few
CSVEVLGLNTEAFF	TGCAGCGTTGAAGTATTGGGGCTGAACACTGAAGCTTTCTTT	TRBJ1-1	NA	TRBV29-1	many
CASSPSGTGAYEQYF	TGTGCCAGCAGCCCCTCCGGGACAGGGGCCTACGAGCAGTACTTC	TRBJ2-7	TRBD1	TRBV5-6	many
CASSQVFLQGRRAGERFF	TGCGCCAGCAGCCAAGTGTTTTTACAGGGAAGAAGGGCCGGGGAGCGGTTTTTT	TRBJ2-2	NA	TRBV4-3	NA
CASSSGAYEQYF	TGTGCCAGCAGCTCCGGCGCCTACGAGCAGTACTTC	TRBJ2-7	NA	TRBV7-9	many
CASSTGSAGNTEAFF	TGTGCCAGCAGTACAGGGTCCGCTGGGAACACTGAAGCTTTCTTT	TRBJ1-1	NA	TRBV6-2/TRBV6-3	many
CSAPGTGYEKLFF	TGCAGTGCTCCCGGGACAGGGTACGAAAAACTGTTTTTT	TRBJ1-4	TRBD1	TRBV20-1	many
CASLGGAGYGYTF	TGTGCCAGCCTGGGCGGGGCCGGGTATGGCTACACCTTC	TRBJ1-2	NA	TRBV12-3/TRBV12-4	many
CASSSTIRGSGTQYF	TGCGCCAGCAGCTCCACTATCAGGGGTTCCGGGACCCAGTACTTC	TRBJ2-5	NA	TRBV5-1	many
CAIRGTSSYNEQFF	TGTGCCATCAGAGGGACGAGCTCCTACAATGAGCAGTTCTTC	TRBJ2-1	NA	TRBV10-3	many
CASSLNRGPEGYTF	TGCGCCAGCAGCCTGAACAGGGGACCGGAAGGCTACACCTTC	TRBJ1-2	TRBD1	TRBV5-1	NA
CASSPLAGTANTEAFF	TGTGCCAGCTCACCACTGGCCGGGACGGCGAACACTGAAGCTTTCTTT	TRBJ1-1	NA	TRBV18	NA
CSARDWTGQGEKLFF	TGCAGTGCTAGAGATTGGACAGGGCAGGGGGAAAAACTGTTTTTT	TRBJ1-4	TRBD1	TRBV20-1	many
CASSQGGNEQFF	TGTGCCAGCAGCCAAGGAGGCAATGAGCAGTTCTTC	TRBJ2-1	NA	TRBV3-1	many
CAISEGTWWAF	TGTGCCATCAGTGAGGGGACCTGGTGGGCCTTC	TRBJ1-2	NA	TRBV10-3	many